These 27 T cell receptor beta chains came from one sample sequenced in a study of OX40 agonist ivuxolimab in advanced cancers. Sequencing was performed with immunoSEQ multiplex PCR; in TCRdb, only in-frame clones are kept and a portion is missing. Of approximately 32,000 clones listed, approximately 89% were seen once; the top ten hold around 9%. The material was CD4+ or CD8+ T cells sorted from blood, obtained in a trial of the OX40 agonist ivuxolimab. All receptors come from an adult with an advanced solid tumor such as melanoma, head and neck, liver or kidney cancer.

The chain uses TRBV28 and TRBJ2-5; D unclear. The DNA matches TRBJ2-7 better at its end, which makes the J call doubtful. This CDR3 has 12 residues. The germline gives CDR1 MDHEN, CDR2 SYDVKM. The CDR3 reads CASLETTGEQYF. CDR3 nucleotide sequence: TGTGCCAGCCTGGAGACAACGGGCGAGCAGTACTTC.

The chain joins TRBV20-1 to TRBJ2-5; tentatively, D is TRBD2 (5 bases). Germline V gene sequence: CDR1 DFQATT, CDR2 SNEGSKA (reference sequence). Deletions cut 3 bases from V and 3 bases from J, with 5 bases between. This CDR3 is built from 11 residues. The chain's CDR3 is CSASGKETQYF. The CDR3 nucleotides read TGCAGTGCTAGCGGGAAAGAGACCCAGTACTTC.

This rearrangement joins TRBV13 to TRBJ2-1; D is possibly TRBD2 (5 bases). Looked up from germline, CDR1 is PRHDT and CDR2 is FYEKMQ (reference sequence). Trimming took 5 bases from V and 8 from J, leaving 25 bases between them. This CDR3 has 17 residues. CDR3 DNA sequence: TGTGCCAGCAGCCCGGCGCGGGCTCAGCGAGGTGGCGATGAGCAGTTCTTC. Translated, it gives CASSPARAQRGGDEQFF.

The CDR3 here is CASSPPMGDEQFF. CDR3 nucleotide sequence: TGTGCCAGCTCACCCCCGATGGGGGATGAGCAGTTCTTC. The rearrangement links TRBV18 to TRBJ2-1, with D perhaps assigned TRBD1 or TRBD2 (5 bases each). The germline V gene encodes CDR1 KGHSH and CDR2 LQKENI. V shed 3 bases and J shed 8 bases, with 11 bases lying between them. CDR3 length equals 13 residues.

The V gene is TRBV10-3, the J gene TRBJ2-7; D not resolved. The V gene's germline CDR1 is ENHRY and CDR2 SYGVKD. Trimming took off 11 bases at V and 1 base at J, with 12 bases between the two ends. The CDR3 extends over 12 amino acids. DNA of the CDR3: TGTGCCTCCGCGACTGATTCCTACGAGCAGTACTTC. This translates into CASATDSYEQYF.

The chain combines TRBV27 with TRBJ1-1; 9 positions match TRBD1. Losses at the gene ends were 4 bases for V and 1 base for J; bases not matched to a gene: 4. The CDR3 totals 15 residues. Germline-derived CDR1 and CDR2 are MNHEY and SMNVEV (reference sequence). This chain's CDR3 is CASSSGQGWNTEAFF. Here the CDR3 DNA reads TGTGCCAGCAGTTCGGGACAGGGTTGGAACACTGAAGCTTTCTTT.

This clone was found once. The chain recombines TRBV5-4 with TRBJ2-1; D gene unclear. The germline V gene encodes CDR1 SGHNT and CDR2 YYREEE (reference sequence). The V gene lost 2 bases and the J gene lost 0 bases, with 6 bases spanning the gap. This CDR3 has 14 residues. The CDR3 DNA is TGTGCCAGCAGCTTCAGCGACTCCTACAATGAGCAGTTCTTC. This gives the protein CASSFSDSYNEQFF.

This clone was detected a few times. The chain couples TRBV29-1 to TRBJ1-1; possibly TRBD1 for D (5 bases). The CDR3 consists of 14 residues. In germline, CDR1 is SQVTM, CDR2 ANQGSEA. Trimming took off 7 bases at V and 3 bases at J, with 18 bases between the two ends. CDR3 sequence: CSAQVQGGDTEAFF. The CDR3 DNA is TGCAGCGCACAGGTGCAGGGTGGGGACACTGAAGCTTTCTTT.

V is TRBV5-1 and J is TRBJ2-3; possibly TRBD2 for D (5 bases). V was pared by 6 bases and J by 1 base, with 9 bases between. The CDR3 consists of 13 residues. The germline V gene has CDR1 SGHRS and CDR2 YFSETQ. The CDR3 DNA reads TGCGCCAGCAAGGATAGCGGCACAGATACGCAGTATTTT. Amino acids: CASKDSGTDTQYF.

The chain links TRBV5-1 to TRBJ2-2, with 7 bases matching TRBD2. Per germline, CDR1 SGHRS and CDR2 YFSETQ. The CDR3 extends over 15 amino acids. V dropped 0 bases and J dropped 3; count of bases not matched to a gene: 2. This CDR3 reads CASSLASGYTGELFF. The DNA for the CDR3 is TGCGCCAGCAGCTTGGCTAGCGGTTACACCGGGGAGCTGTTTTTT.

This chain connects TRBV30 to TRBJ1-5, with D hard to call. There are 13 residues in the CDR3. With 7 bases removed from V and 0 bases from J, the gap between germline ends came to 10 bases. In germline, CDR1 is GTSNPN, CDR2 SVGIG (reference sequence). The CDR3 reads CAFNRDSNQPQHF. CDR3 DNA sequence: TGTGCCTTCAACAGAGATAGCAATCAGCCCCAGCATTTT.

This clone was detected a few times. CDR3 in amino acids: CASSQRQGARAFF. For the CDR3, the DNA is TGTGCCAGCAGTCAAAGACAGGGGGCCCGGGCTTTCTTT. The genes are TRBV28 and TRBJ1-1; 10 bases are shared with TRBD1. J lost 11 bases, V lost 5 bases, and 8 bases had no gene match. CDR1 and CDR2 (germline): MDHEN, SYDVKM. The CDR3 is 13 amino acids.

Concerning this clone itself: Other DNA sequences in the same sample also yield this CDR3. The rearrangement joins TRBV19 to TRBJ1-1, with a tentative D call TRBD1 (5 bases). Germline V gene sequence: CDR1 LNHDA, CDR2 SQIVND (reference sequence). Trimming cost V 8 bases and J 4 bases, with 17 bases left between them. The CDR3 consists of 14 residues. CDR3 sequence: CASSPGQGSTEAFF. The CDR3, as DNA: TGTGCCAGTTCTCCGGGGCAGGGTAGCACTGAAGCTTTCTTT.

This chain joins TRBV6-1 and TRBJ1-2, with D possibly TRBD1 on 6 matching bases. Trimming left V 4 bases short and J 4 bases short, with 7 bases between. The germline V gene encodes CDR1 MNHNS and CDR2 SASEGT. The CDR3 loop spans 12 amino acids. CDR3 DNA sequence: TGTGCCAGCAGTGTGGACAGCTATGGCTACACCTTC. It yields the protein CASSVDSYGYTF.

This chain uses TRBV25-1 with TRBJ2-3; 8 bases match TRBD2. The V gene end was trimmed by 5 bases and the J gene end by 2 bases; junction bases not matched to a gene: 6. The CDR3 is made up of 15 amino acids. Germline assignment: CDR1 MGHDK and CDR2 SYGVNS. The CDR3 DNA reads as TGTGCCAGCAGTCCCGGGGGGGGGAACACAGATACGCAGTATTTT. It specifies CASSPGGGNTDTQYF.

The chain combines TRBV27 with TRBJ2-7, with TRBD1 matching over 10 bases. Germline CDR1 and CDR2: MNHEY and SMNVEV (reference sequence). The CDR3 is made up of 13 amino acids. V was clipped by 4 bases and J by 3 bases; unmatched bases: 0. CDR3 in amino acids: CASSWDRGYEQYF. CDR3 bases: TGTGCCAGCAGTTGGGACAGGGGCTACGAGCAGTACTTC.

The V gene is TRBV7-7, the J gene TRBJ2-2, with D maybe TRBD1 (6 bases). Germline V gene sequence: CDR1 SSHAT, CDR2 FNYEAQ (reference sequence). There are 14 residues in the CDR3. The V end was cut by 2 bases, the J end by 5 bases, with 9 bases between. In DNA form, the CDR3 reads TGTGCCAGCAGCTTACAGGGGCTGACCGGGGAGCTGTTTTTT. Encoded protein: CASSLQGLTGELFF.

This clone was counted between two and nine times. This chain joins TRBV27 and TRBJ1-1; D is unresolved. There are 13 residues in the CDR3. Germline loops: CDR1 MNHEY, CDR2 SMNVEV (reference sequence). The ends were cut back, 6 bases at V and 3 bases at J, with 11 bases in the middle. Written as DNA, the CDR3 is TGTGCCAGCAGCCCCGCCGGACACACTGAAGCTTTCTTT. Protein product: CASSPAGHTEAFF.

The sample holds a few counts of this clone. This chain joins TRBV14 and TRBJ2-7; 8 nucleotides align to TRBD1. Germline CDR1 and CDR2: SGHDN and FVKESK. Trimming at V came to 0 bases and at J to 3 bases, leaving 10 bases not matched to a gene. The CDR3 runs to 17 residues. CDR3 DNA: TGTGCCAGCAGCCAAGATCGGGGGACAGGTCGTTTCTACGAGCAGTACTTC. Amino acid sequence: CASSQDRGTGRFYEQYF.

The chain has TRBV4-3 and TRBJ2-1, with 10 bases lining up with TRBD2. This CDR3 is built from 16 residues. The germline gives CDR1 LGHNA, CDR2 YSLEER. V shed 0 bases, J shed 8 bases, and the junction held 7 bases outside the gene matches. CDR3 in amino acids: CASSQDRLAGVDEQFF. CDR3 DNA: TGCGCCAGCAGCCAAGATCGCCTAGCGGGAGTGGATGAGCAGTTCTTC.

This clone was observed once. This chain links TRBV7-2 with TRBJ2-2, with D possibly called TRBD1 or TRBD2 (6 bases each). CDR1 and CDR2 from the germline V gene are SGHTA and FQGNSA. CDR3 length: 16 residues. Trimming cost V 6 bases and J 5 bases, with 19 bases left between them. The CDR3, as DNA: TGTGCCAGCAGTCTGGGGGCGGGATTCAGGACCGGGGAGCTGTTTTTT. Residues: CASSLGAGFRTGELFF.

The V call is TRBV7-9, the J call TRBJ2-1; D gene unclear. Germline V gives CDR1 SEHNR, CDR2 FQNEAQ (reference sequence). This CDR3 has 14 residues. V lost 5 bases to trimming and J lost 0 bases, with 8 bases between them. The CDR3 DNA sequence: TGTGCCAGCAGCCCGGATAGCTCCTACAATGAGCAGTTCTTC. Its translation: CASSPDSSYNEQFF.

The sample holds one count of this clone. One end of the junction varies from germline; a read error may be responsible. Distinct nucleotide sequences in the sample also encode this CDR3. The CDR3 loop reads CASSQEGAPLGGYTF. For the CDR3, the DNA is TGTGCCAGCAGCCAAGAAGGGGCGCCATTGGGAGGCTACACCTTC. The rearrangement links TRBV4-1 to TRBJ1-2; maybe TRBD1 (5 bases). The CDR3 consists of 15 residues. Germline V gene lookup returns CDR1 MGHRA and CDR2 YSYEKL.

The V gene is TRBV7-9, the J gene TRBJ2-3; 13 nucleotides match TRBD2. The CDR3 extends over 16 amino acids. The junction had 8 bases not matched to a gene; V was cut back by 5 bases and J by 6 bases. The V gene's germline CDR1 is SEHNR and CDR2 FQNEAQ (reference sequence). The CDR3 loop reads CASSTSGRAWGDTQYF. Written as DNA, the CDR3 is TGTGCCAGCAGCACTAGCGGGAGGGCGTGGGGGGATACGCAGTATTTT.

This clone showed up just once. V usage is TRBV4-1 and J usage is TRBJ2-1; D unresolved. The CDR3 is 15 amino acids. Between the trimmed V and J ends, which lost 3 bases and 0 bases, there was a span of 9 bases. The germline gives CDR1 MGHRA, CDR2 YSYEKL. The CDR3 is CASSHEPDSYNEQFF. The CDR3 nucleotides are TGCGCCAGCAGCCACGAGCCTGACTCCTACAATGAGCAGTTCTTC.

V gene TRBV2 combines with J gene TRBJ2-3, with a weak D call TRBD2 (6 bases). Germline V CDR1 and CDR2: SNHLY, FYNNEI. The CDR3 totals 14 residues. V was clipped by 5 bases and J by 5 bases, with 14 bases between them. CDR3 bases: TGTGCCAGCAGTTTAGGAGGGGCGGGAGATACGCAGTATTTT. Amino acid sequence: CASSLGGAGDTQYF.

This clone came up a few times. The V and J genes are TRBV4-1 and TRBJ1-1, with 7 nucleotides matching TRBD1. There are 11 residues in the CDR3. Losses at the gene ends were 4 bases for V and 9 bases for J; bases not matched to a gene: 2. The germline V gene has CDR1 MGHRA and CDR2 YSYEKL. CDR3 sequence: CASSRDRKAFF. DNA for the CDR3: TGCGCCAGCAGCCGGGACAGAAAAGCTTTCTTT.